The 28 T cell receptor beta chains presented below share a single source sample, sequenced in a study of cytomegalovirus exposure and HLA in healthy donors (dated by TCRdb to about 2017). Library method: the immunoSEQ multiplex PCR assay. A mixture of 60 forward primers for TCR Vbeta segments and 13 reverse primers for TCR Jbeta segments was used in the multiplex PCR. The table was pulled from immuneACCESS by TCRdb, which kept in-frame rearrangements only. Such tables lose some clones; where checked, under half of the loss comes from unresolved V genes, and the rest has no known cause. The sample table shows approximately 150,000 clones, and roughly three quarters are seen once. Together, the top ten hold around 7% of the sample. Sequencing was performed on PBMCs. Every receptor here comes from a woman between 40 and 55 years old in good health and CMV-seropositive.

This CDR3 is CASSLLPSGGGDEQYF. The CDR3 DNA sequence: TGTGCCAGCAGCTTGTTGCCTAGCGGGGGAGGTGACGAGCAGTACTTC. The chain recombines TRBV7-2 with TRBJ2-7; 10 positions match TRBD2. CDR1 and CDR2 from the germline V gene are SGHTA and FQGNSA. With V trimmed by 3 bases and J by 5 bases, 10 bases remained unmatched. CDR3 size: 16 residues.

The chain joins TRBV9 to TRBJ1-2, with D perhaps TRBD1 (5 bases). Germline V gives CDR1 SGDLS, CDR2 YYNGEE. The CDR3 extends over 13 amino acids. The germline V and J ends were trimmed by 2 bases and 8 bases, with 13 bases remaining between them. This chain's CDR3 is CASSVGLDFGYTF. CDR3 bases: TGTGCCAGCAGCGTGGGACTTGACTTCGGCTACACCTTC. The variable domain in full, completed from reference TRBV9 and TRBJ1-2, reads DSGVTQTPKHLITATGQRVTLRCSPRSGDLSVYWYQQSLDQGLQFLIQYYNGEERAKGNILERFSAQQFPDLHSELNLSSLELGDSALYFCASSVGLDFGYTFGSGTRLTVV.

The rearrangement links TRBV28 to TRBJ1-2, with 8 bases aligning to TRBD1. Germline values: CDR1 MDHEN, CDR2 SYDVKM. CDR3 length equals 13 residues. Unmatched junction bases numbered 10, after V lost 8 bases and J lost 8 bases. The CDR3 loop is CASGTGGAEGYTF. For the CDR3, the DNA is TGTGCCAGCGGGACAGGAGGGGCGGAGGGCTACACCTTC.

V is TRBV27 and J is TRBJ1-6; 8 nucleotides match TRBD1. The CDR3 runs to 14 residues. V was pared by 4 bases and J by 10 bases, with 6 bases of the junction left unmatched. Germline V gene sequence: CDR1 MNHEY, CDR2 SMNVEV (reference sequence). Here the CDR3 reads CASSSGQGWSPLHF. CDR3 coding DNA: TGTGCCAGCAGTTCCGGACAGGGCTGGTCACCCCTCCACTTT.

V and J are TRBV28 and TRBJ1-1; 9 bases line up with TRBD1. This CDR3 comprises 15 residues. The V gene end was trimmed by 6 bases and the J gene end by 8 bases; junction bases not matched to a gene: 13. The germline CDR1 and CDR2 sequences are MDHEN and SYDVKM. CDR3 sequence (DNA): TGTGCCAGCAGCCAGATCTGGGGACAGGGAGCGGAAGCTTTCTTT. Translating gives CASSQIWGQGAEAFF.

The chain couples TRBV5-1 to TRBJ1-1; a possible D gene is TRBD1 (5 bases). The CDR3 has 16 amino acids. Trimming shortened V by 7 bases and J by 0 bases, and 19 bases separated the two germline ends. Germline V CDR1 and CDR2: SGHRS, YFSETQ. CDR3 nucleotides: TGCGCCAGCTACTTGGGGGTGGGAGAAATGAACACTGAAGCTTTCTTT. This codes for CASYLGVGEMNTEAFF.

The genes are TRBV7-2 and TRBJ1-5; 8 nucleotides line up with TRBD1. The CDR3 runs to 17 residues. CDR1 and CDR2 (germline): SGHTA, FQGNSA. V shed 2 bases and J 0 bases; nucleotides not matched to a gene: 6. DNA for the CDR3: TGTGCCAGCAGCTTAACGGGGACAGGTTATAGCAATCAGCCCCAGCATTTT. Protein product: CASSLTGTGYSNQPQHF. The full variable domain, completed using reference TRBV7-2 and TRBJ1-5, is GAGVSQSPSNKVTEKGKDVELRCDPISGHTALYWYRQSLGQGLEFLIYFQGNSAPDKSGLPSDRFSAERTGGSVSTLTIQRTQQEDSAVYLCASSLTGTGYSNQPQHFGDGTRLSIL.

The CDR3 DNA follows: TGTGCCAGTAGTGTCCCGGGACAGGGGGCGCAGACCCAGTACTTC. Its protein product is CASSVPGQGAQTQYF. The chain carries TRBV19 and TRBJ2-5, with 12 bases fitting TRBD1. This CDR3 is 15 amino acids long. Germline V gene lookup returns CDR1 LNHDA and CDR2 SQIVND (reference sequence). V trimming: 5 bases; J trimming: 6 bases; junction bases outside the gene matches: 7.

V is TRBV6-5 and J is TRBJ1-1, with a possible D match to TRBD1 (6 bases). The germline CDR1 and CDR2 sequences are MNHEY and SVGAGI. This CDR3 is built from 15 residues. V lost 2 bases and J 2 bases, leaving 12 bases between the germline ends. CDR3 loop: CASSYRGALNTEAFF. CDR3 nucleotides: TGTGCCAGCAGTTACCGGGGGGCCCTTAACACTGAAGCTTTCTTT.

V gene TRBV9 combines with J gene TRBJ1-1; the D is unclear. Germline V CDR1 and CDR2: SGDLS, YYNGEE. This CDR3 is built from 16 residues. The V gene lost 4 bases and the J gene lost 3 bases, with 19 bases spanning the gap. CDR3 sequence (DNA): TGTGCCAGCAGCCCCGGGGTGGGCGGAGCCTACACTGAAGCTTTCTTT. Amino acids: CASSPGVGGAYTEAFF.

This sequence joins TRBV7-2 and TRBJ2-7, with D tentatively TRBD1 (6 bases). Trimming removed 6 bases at V and 2 bases at J, with 14 bases between. The CDR3 spans 14 residues. CDR1 is SGHTA and CDR2 is FQGNSA in the germline V gene. Here the CDR3 DNA reads TGTGCCAGCAGGTCCGGGACACCAACCTACGAGCAGTACTTC. The encoded protein is CASRSGTPTYEQYF.

This clone was observed a few times. V usage is TRBV5-4 and J usage is TRBJ2-5; TRBD2 aligns across 10 bases. Trimming took 4 bases from V and 5 from J; bases not matched to a gene: 5. The CDR3 contains 14 residues. Per germline, CDR1 SGHNT and CDR2 YYREEE (reference sequence). This CDR3 reads CASSLAGARETQYF. CDR3 coding DNA: TGTGCCAGCAGCCTAGCGGGGGCCCGCGAGACCCAGTACTTC.

In its sample, this clone was seen once. The CDR3 bases are TGCGCCAGCAGCTTGTCGCCAGGGGGTACGTACGAGCAGTACTTC. This sequence encodes CASSLSPGGTYEQYF. J is TRBJ2-7 and V is TRBV5-1; 7 bases fit TRBD1. This CDR3 contains 15 residues. Germline CDR1 SGHRS, CDR2 YFSETQ. The trim removed 1 base at V and 4 bases at J, leaving 8 bases unmatched.

On this clone itself: This specimen includes other DNA sequences encoding the same CDR3. V gene TRBV2 combines with J gene TRBJ2-1, with 11 bases fitting TRBD1. The J segment lost 7 bases and the V segment lost 6 bases, leaving 2 bases of the junction unmatched. Germline-derived CDR1 and CDR2 are SNHLY and FYNNEI. The CDR3 has 13 residues. CDR3 amino acids: CASRGQGGNEQFF. CDR3 nucleotide sequence: TGTGCCAGCAGGGGACAGGGGGGGAATGAGCAGTTCTTC.

The chain combines TRBV7-2 with TRBJ2-1; TRBD2 matches 7 bases. The germline V gene has CDR1 SGHTA and CDR2 FQGNSA. The CDR3 spans 13 residues. With V trimmed by 3 bases and J by 10 bases, 6 bases remained unmatched. In DNA form, the CDR3 reads TGTGCCAGCAGCTTCGTCGGGAGGAGCGAGCAGTTCTTC. It specifies CASSFVGRSEQFF. Filled out from reference TRBV7-2 and TRBJ2-1, the complete variable domain reads GAGVSQSPSNKVTEKGKDVELRCDPISGHTALYWYRQSLGQGLEFLIYFQGNSAPDKSGLPSDRFSAERTGGSVSTLTIQRTQQEDSAVYLCASSFVGRSEQFFGPGTRLTVL.

The chain uses TRBV29-1 and TRBJ1-1; D uncertain. The CDR3 totals 14 residues. With 4 bases removed from V and 0 bases from J, the gap between germline ends came to 12 bases. CDR1 and CDR2 (germline): SQVTM, ANQGSEA. The CDR3 DNA follows: TGCAGCGTTGTGGGCCCAAGGATGAACACTGAAGCTTTCTTT. Its translation is CSVVGPRMNTEAFF.

CDR3 coding DNA: TGTGCCAGCTTAAATGCAGGGTACAATGAGCAGTTCTTC. It codes for CASLNAGYNEQFF. The chain employs TRBV2 and TRBJ2-1; possibly TRBD1 for D (5 bases). The CDR3 consists of 13 residues. Germline V gene data show CDR1 as SNHLY and CDR2 as FYNNEI. V lost 8 bases and J 4 bases, leaving 12 bases between the germline ends.

V and J are TRBV2 and TRBJ1-3; D gene uncertain. V lost 6 bases to trimming and J lost 0 bases, with 9 bases between them. Germline CDR1 and CDR2: SNHLY and FYNNEI. The CDR3 sequence is 14 residues long. CDR3 sequence reads: CASRATSSGNTIYF. CDR3 nucleotides: TGTGCCAGCAGAGCAACTAGCTCTGGAAACACCATATATTTT.

The rearrangement uses TRBV7-2 and TRBJ2-7, with D perhaps TRBD2 (6 bases). Germline CDR1 SGHTA, CDR2 FQGNSA. V lost 5 bases and J 3 bases, leaving 17 bases between the germline ends. The CDR3 is made up of 15 amino acids. In nucleotides, the CDR3 is TGTGCCAGCAGCGACCGGGGCTGGGGAGGCTACGAGCAGTACTTC. Protein sequence: CASSDRGWGGYEQYF. The full variable domain, rest sourced from reference TRBV7-2 and TRBJ2-7, is GAGVSQSPSNKVTEKGKDVELRCDPISGHTALYWYRQSLGQGLEFLIYFQGNSAPDKSGLPSDRFSAERTGGSVSTLTIQRTQQEDSAVYLCASSDRGWGGYEQYFGPGTRLTVT.

The rearrangement links TRBV15 to TRBJ1-1, with 10 positions matching TRBD1. This CDR3 has 15 amino acids. Looked up from germline, CDR1 is LNHNV and CDR2 is YYDKDF (reference sequence). The junction had 5 bases not matched to a gene; V was cut back by 3 bases and J by 4 bases. The CDR3 bases are TGTGCCACCAGCAGGACAGGGGGCCGAGGCACTGAAGCTTTCTTT. Encoded protein: CATSRTGGRGTEAFF.

This chain connects TRBV19 to TRBJ2-7, with 11 bases fitting TRBD2. The CDR3 has 19 amino acids. Germline values: CDR1 LNHDA, CDR2 SQIVND (reference sequence). V trimming: 6 bases; J trimming: 0 bases; junction bases outside the gene matches: 16. The CDR3 sequence is CASRDSKTSGGRSSYEQYF. DNA of the CDR3: TGTGCCAGTAGGGATTCGAAAACTAGCGGGGGTCGGAGCTCCTACGAGCAGTACTTC.

The rearrangement joins TRBV11-2 to TRBJ1-2, with 9 nucleotides matching TRBD1. The trim removed 3 bases at V and 3 bases at J, leaving 8 bases unmatched. The germline V gene has CDR1 SGHAT and CDR2 FQNNGV. The CDR3 is 16 amino acids. The CDR3 nucleotides are TGTGCCAGCAGCTTCGACGGACAGGGGTACGACTATGGCTACACCTTC. It is translated as CASSFDGQGYDYGYTF.

CDR3 nucleotides: TGTGCCTGGAGTGACGGACAACCAAATCAGCCCCAGCATTTT. Its translation: CAWSDGQPNQPQHF. This rearrangement joins TRBV30 to TRBJ1-5; D might be TRBD1 (5 bases). The CDR3 totals 14 residues. Germline V CDR1 and CDR2: GTSNPN, SVGIG (reference sequence). V lost 1 base to trimming and J lost 4 bases, with 11 bases between them.

J is TRBJ1-2 and V is TRBV4-1, with a possible D match to TRBD1 (5 bases). Per the germline V gene, CDR1 is MGHRA and CDR2 is YSYEKL. The CDR3 length is 16 residues. The ends were cut back, 0 bases at V and 4 bases at J, with 15 bases in the middle. The chain's CDR3 is CASSQDFSGWSYGYTF. DNA of the CDR3: TGCGCCAGCAGCCAAGATTTTTCAGGGTGGAGCTATGGCTACACCTTC.

This clone was seen once. V is TRBV5-6 and J is TRBJ1-2; 7 bases match TRBD1. V lost 4 bases, J lost 7 bases, and 13 bases stayed unmatched. Germline assignment: CDR1 SGHDT and CDR2 YYEEEE. The CDR3 consists of 15 residues. The CDR3 coding sequence is TGTGCCAGCAGCCGAATCGACAGGGCTACGGCTGGCTACACCTTC. Its translation is CASSRIDRATAGYTF.

This sequence joins TRBV5-5 and TRBJ2-1; 11 nucleotides align to TRBD2. CDR1 and CDR2 from the germline V gene are SGHKS and YYEKEE (reference sequence). The CDR3 consists of 15 residues. J was trimmed by 9 bases and V by 2 bases; bases with no gene match: 7. CDR3 sequence (DNA): TGTGCCAGCAGCTTTACCCTAGCGGGGGGTGCTGAGCAGTTCTTC. Residues: CASSFTLAGGAEQFF.

The V and J genes are TRBV18 and TRBJ2-2; D perhaps matches TRBD1 (5 bases). The CDR3 is 18 residues long. Germline CDR1 and CDR2: KGHSH and LQKENI. V lost 5 bases, J lost 6 bases, and 25 bases lay in between. The CDR3, as DNA: TGTGCCAGCTCATCATCCCCCCCAGCAGGGTATTCGGCCGGGGAGCTGTTTTTT. It codes for CASSSSPPAGYSAGELFF.

The rearrangement joins TRBV4-3 to TRBJ1-2, with D perhaps matching TRBD1 (6 bases). Trimming took 2 bases from V and 0 from J, leaving 19 bases between them. There are 18 residues in the CDR3. Germline loops: CDR1 LGHNA, CDR2 YSLEER. The DNA of the CDR3 is TGCGCCAGCAGCCAACCCCCGGCGACAGGAGTCTCTAACTATGGCTACACCTTC. This codes for CASSQPPATGVSNYGYTF.